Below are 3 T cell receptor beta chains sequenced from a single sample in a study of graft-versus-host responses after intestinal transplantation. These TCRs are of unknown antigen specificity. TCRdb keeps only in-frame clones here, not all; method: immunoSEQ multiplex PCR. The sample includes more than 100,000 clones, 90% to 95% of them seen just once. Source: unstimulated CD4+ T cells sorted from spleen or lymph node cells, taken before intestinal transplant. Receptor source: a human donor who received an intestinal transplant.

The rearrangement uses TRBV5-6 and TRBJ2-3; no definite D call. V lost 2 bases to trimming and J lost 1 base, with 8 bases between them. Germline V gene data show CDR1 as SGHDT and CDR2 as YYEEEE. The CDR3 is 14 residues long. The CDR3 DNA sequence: TGTGCCAGCAGCTTCCGGCCCCGCACAGATACGCAGTATTTT. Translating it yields CASSFRPRTDTQYF.

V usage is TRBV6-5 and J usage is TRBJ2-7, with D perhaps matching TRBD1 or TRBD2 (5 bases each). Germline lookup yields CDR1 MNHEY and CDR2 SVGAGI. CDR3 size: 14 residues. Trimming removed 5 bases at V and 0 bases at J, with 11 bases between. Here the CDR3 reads CASSERDASYEQYF. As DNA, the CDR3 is TGTGCCAGCAGTGAACGGGACGCCTCCTACGAGCAGTACTTC.

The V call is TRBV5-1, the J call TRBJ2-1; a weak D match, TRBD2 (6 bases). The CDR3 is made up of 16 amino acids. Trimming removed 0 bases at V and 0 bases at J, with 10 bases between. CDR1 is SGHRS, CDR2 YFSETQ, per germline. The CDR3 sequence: CASSLAGVSSYNEQFF. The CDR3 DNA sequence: TGCGCCAGCAGCTTGGCGGGAGTGAGCTCCTACAATGAGCAGTTCTTC.